The rows below give T cell receptor beta chains drawn from one sample of a study of identical twins. TCRdb fed the 5' RACE reads into MiXCR, producing one record per CDR3 protein. In the table there are under 800,000 distinct CDR3 sequences, 21% of which are singletons. The same data also went into a second study, on T cells expressing NK-cell markers.

What was sequenced was PBMCs. These TCRs come from a woman aged 18-30 years in good health. The CDR3 runs from the conserved cysteine through the conserved F or W. Each record gives: V gene, clone size, J gene, D gene, CDR3 DNA, CDR3 protein. The D gene is left open where the match is weak. Clone sizes are given selectively: once, few, many, or a class where the clone is expanded.

v_call: TRBV11-2
clone_size: .
j_call: TRBJ2-1
d_call: TRBD2
cdr3_nt: TGTGCCAGCAGGCCAGGACTAGCCCGGACTCTGGTGGATAACAATGAGCAGTTCTTC
cdr3_aa: CASRPGLARTLVDNNEQFF

v_call: TRBV12-3/TRBV12-4
clone_size: .
j_call: TRBJ2-1
d_call: TRBD1
cdr3_nt: TGTACCTTCACCTCTAGGGGGACAGGGGGCCACCCCCCCTACAATGAGCAGTTCTTC
cdr3_aa: CTFTSRGTGGHPPYNEQFF

v_call: TRBV29-1
clone_size: few
j_call: TRBJ2-1
d_call: TRBD1
cdr3_nt: TGCAGCGTTGCGGGGACAGGTGCCTACAATGAGCAGTTCTTC
cdr3_aa: CSVAGTGAYNEQFF

v_call: TRBV9
clone_size: .
j_call: TRBJ1-1
d_call: .
cdr3_nt: TGTGCCAGCAGCGTAGGGGGGAAGGGGACTGAAGCTTTCTTT
cdr3_aa: CASSVGGKGTEAFF

v_call: TRBV27
clone_size: medium-sized
j_call: TRBJ2-1
d_call: .
cdr3_nt: TGTGCCAGCAGGCAAGGACAGAGCTCCTACAATGAGCAGTTCTTC
cdr3_aa: CASRQGQSSYNEQFF

v_call: TRBV5-1
clone_size: many
j_call: TRBJ2-1
d_call: .
cdr3_nt: TGCGCCAGCAGCAGTGGACAGGGAGGGGGTTGGGATGAGCAGTTCTTC
cdr3_aa: CASSSGQGGGWDEQFF

v_call: TRBV9
clone_size: .
j_call: TRBJ2-1
d_call: .
cdr3_nt: TGTGCCAGCAGCGTAGAGCCGGCCGGTGAGCAGTTCTTC
cdr3_aa: CASSVEPAGEQFF

v_call: TRBV5-1
clone_size: once
j_call: TRBJ1-5
d_call: .
cdr3_nt: TGCGCCAGCAGCTTGGGGGGAAGGGATAGCAATCAGCCCCAGCATTTT
cdr3_aa: CASSLGGRDSNQPQHF

v_call: TRBV19
clone_size: few
j_call: TRBJ2-1
d_call: TRBD1
cdr3_nt: TGTGCCAGTAGTACCTCCGGGACAGGGGATTACAATGAGCAGTTCTTC
cdr3_aa: CASSTSGTGDYNEQFF

v_call: TRBV10-3
clone_size: many
j_call: TRBJ1-5
d_call: .
cdr3_nt: TGTGCCATCAGTGATTCCGGCAATCAGCCCCAGCATTTT
cdr3_aa: CAISDSGNQPQHF

v_call: TRBV7-9
clone_size: many
j_call: TRBJ2-7
d_call: .
cdr3_nt: TGTGCCAGCAGCTTAGGGGTTAGCGAAGGCTACGAGCAGTACTTC
cdr3_aa: CASSLGVSEGYEQYF

v_call: TRBV5-5
clone_size: few
j_call: TRBJ2-3
d_call: .
cdr3_nt: TGTGCCAGCAGCCCACCGGAGCGTCTCACAGATACGCAGTATTTT
cdr3_aa: CASSPPERLTDTQYF

v_call: TRBV20-1
clone_size: many
j_call: TRBJ1-2
d_call: TRBD1
cdr3_nt: TGCAGTGCTTACACCGGGACAGAACATGGCTACACCTTC
cdr3_aa: CSAYTGTEHGYTF

v_call: TRBV20-1
clone_size: many
j_call: TRBJ2-2
d_call: .
cdr3_nt: TGCAGTGCTACTAGTACAGGGGGGGATACCGGGGAGCTGTTTTTT
cdr3_aa: CSATSTGGDTGELFF

v_call: TRBV5-1
clone_size: few
j_call: TRBJ2-7
d_call: TRBD1
cdr3_nt: TGCGCCAGCAGATCCAGTGGGACAGGGGGCGGGTACGAGCAGTACTTC
cdr3_aa: CASRSSGTGGGYEQYF

v_call: TRBV6-1
clone_size: .
j_call: TRBJ2-7
d_call: TRBD2
cdr3_nt: TGTGCCAGCAGTGTCAGAAGCGGGGGGACCTTAACCTACGAGCAGTACTTC
cdr3_aa: CASSVRSGGTLTYEQYF

v_call: TRBV4-1
clone_size: .
j_call: TRBJ2-1
d_call: TRBD2
cdr3_nt: TGCGCCAGCAGCCAAGGGGGGAGGACTAGCGGTTACAATGAGCAGTTCTTC
cdr3_aa: CASSQGGRTSGYNEQFF

v_call: TRBV27
clone_size: .
j_call: TRBJ2-3
d_call: .
cdr3_nt: TGTGCCAGCAGAAATAGGGGGGGCACAGATACGCAGTATTTT
cdr3_aa: CASRNRGGTDTQYF

v_call: TRBV6-1
clone_size: .
j_call: TRBJ2-5
d_call: .
cdr3_nt: TGTGCCAGCAGTGAAGCTATGAGGGGCCGGAGGGAGACCCAGTACTTC
cdr3_aa: CASSEAMRGRRETQYF

v_call: TRBV12-3/TRBV12-4
clone_size: .
j_call: TRBJ2-2
d_call: TRBD2
cdr3_nt: TGTGCCAGCAGTTTGCTAGCGGGAGGCTCGAGGGAGCTGTTTTTT
cdr3_aa: CASSLLAGGSRELFF

v_call: TRBV20-1
clone_size: .
j_call: TRBJ2-7
d_call: TRBD2
cdr3_nt: TGCAGTGCTAGAGGGACTAGCGGGAGGAGGTCGTACGAGCAGTACTTC
cdr3_aa: CSARGTSGRRSYEQYF

v_call: TRBV20-1
clone_size: few
j_call: TRBJ1-5
d_call: TRBD1
cdr3_nt: TGCAGTGCTAGAGAGAGACAGGGGGCTGGCAATCAGCCCCAGCATTTT
cdr3_aa: CSARERQGAGNQPQHF

v_call: TRBV7-3
clone_size: few
j_call: TRBJ2-1
d_call: TRBD1
cdr3_nt: TGTGCCAGCAGCTTAACCCAGGGGGCCACTTACAATGAGCAGTTCTTC
cdr3_aa: CASSLTQGATYNEQFF

v_call: TRBV15
clone_size: .
j_call: TRBJ2-1
d_call: .
cdr3_nt: TGTGCCACCAGCAGAGGTCCGGAGGGGACCAGTAGCGATGAGCAGTTCTTC
cdr3_aa: CATSRGPEGTSSDEQFF

v_call: TRBV5-1
clone_size: many
j_call: TRBJ1-1
d_call: .
cdr3_nt: TGCGCCAGCAGCAGCTTAGGAAGCACTGAAGCTTTCTTT
cdr3_aa: CASSSLGSTEAFF

v_call: TRBV6-1
clone_size: few
j_call: TRBJ2-1
d_call: TRBD2
cdr3_nt: TGTGCCAGCAGTGCCCGGACTAGCGGGCATAATGAGCAGTTCTTC
cdr3_aa: CASSARTSGHNEQFF

v_call: TRBV29-1
clone_size: .
j_call: TRBJ1-2
d_call: .
cdr3_nt: TGCAGCGTTGATACGCGGGCAGCTAACTATGGCTACACCTTC
cdr3_aa: CSVDTRAANYGYTF

v_call: TRBV2
clone_size: few
j_call: TRBJ2-5
d_call: .
cdr3_nt: TGTGCCAGCAGTGAAGGGAAGGTCCAACTCCAAGAGACCCAGTACTTC
cdr3_aa: CASSEGKVQLQETQYF

v_call: TRBV24-1
clone_size: many
j_call: TRBJ2-3
d_call: .
cdr3_nt: TGTGCCACCAGTGATAGTAGCAATACGCAGTATTTT
cdr3_aa: CATSDSSNTQYF

v_call: TRBV5-1
clone_size: many
j_call: TRBJ2-5
d_call: .
cdr3_nt: TGTGCCAGCAGTGCAGGCGAGACCCAGTACTTC
cdr3_aa: CASSAGETQYF

v_call: TRBV7-2
clone_size: once
j_call: TRBJ2-7
d_call: .
cdr3_nt: TGTGCCAGCAGCTTTGACCGGGACACTTACTACGAGCAGTACTTC
cdr3_aa: CASSFDRDTYYEQYF

v_call: TRBV4-3
clone_size: .
j_call: TRBJ2-7
d_call: TRBD2
cdr3_nt: TGCGCCAGCAGCCAAGGGGGCGGGAGGGGTTCCTACGAGCAGTACTTC
cdr3_aa: CASSQGGGRGSYEQYF

v_call: TRBV4-1
clone_size: .
j_call: TRBJ1-2
d_call: .
cdr3_nt: TGCGCCAGCAGCCGGGACATCTTATTCAACTATGGCTACACCTTC
cdr3_aa: CASSRDILFNYGYTF

v_call: TRBV6-1
clone_size: .
j_call: TRBJ2-7
d_call: .
cdr3_nt: TGTGCCAGCCTCAGACCGAGCTCCTACGAGCAGTACTTC
cdr3_aa: CASLRPSSYEQYF

v_call: TRBV3-1
clone_size: .
j_call: TRBJ1-1
d_call: .
cdr3_nt: TGTGCCAGCAGCCACCTCCAGGTCCCGGGTGAAGCTTTCTTT
cdr3_aa: CASSHLQVPGEAFF

v_call: TRBV7-9
clone_size: few
j_call: TRBJ2-1
d_call: TRBD2
cdr3_nt: TGTGCCAGCAGCGGAGGGGCCAGCGGGGATGAGCAGTTCTTC
cdr3_aa: CASSGGASGDEQFF

v_call: TRBV5-1
clone_size: many
j_call: TRBJ1-2
d_call: .
cdr3_nt: TGCGCCAGCAGCTTGGCTGAACTCCGGGATGGCTACACCTTC
cdr3_aa: CASSLAELRDGYTF

v_call: TRBV7-9
clone_size: .
j_call: TRBJ2-3
d_call: .
cdr3_nt: TGTGCCAGCAGCTTAGTACGGGAGTGGTACGAGGATACGCAGTATTTT
cdr3_aa: CASSLVREWYEDTQYF

v_call: TRBV18
clone_size: few
j_call: TRBJ2-5
d_call: .
cdr3_nt: TGTGCCAGCTCACCAATTCGAGTCCAAGAGACCCAGTACTTC
cdr3_aa: CASSPIRVQETQYF

v_call: TRBV12-3/TRBV12-4
clone_size: .
j_call: TRBJ2-5
d_call: TRBD1
cdr3_nt: TGTGCCAGCAGCTCCCGGACAGGGGGCTTTGAGACCCAGTACTTC
cdr3_aa: CASSSRTGGFETQYF

v_call: TRBV7-2
clone_size: .
j_call: TRBJ2-3
d_call: .
cdr3_nt: TGTGCCAGCAGCCAAATGATTGGCGGGGCGACAGATACGCAGTATTTT
cdr3_aa: CASSQMIGGATDTQYF

v_call: TRBV20-1
clone_size: few
j_call: TRBJ2-2
d_call: .
cdr3_nt: TGCAGTGCTAGAGGGGTCGGGACGTCTCCCGGGGAGCTGTTTTTT
cdr3_aa: CSARGVGTSPGELFF